The 21 T cell receptor beta chains presented below share a single source sample, sequenced in a study of cytomegalovirus exposure and HLA in healthy donors. It was with 60 Vbeta and 13 Jbeta primers that the PCR ran. Only in-frame clones appear in the TCRdb table, and some are missing; sequencing was by immunoSEQ multiplex PCR. The profile shows 95,000 to 150,000 clones, roughly 82% of them singletons. Sequencing was carried out using PBMCs. The receptors come from a human donor in good health.

The V and J genes are TRBV10-3 and TRBJ2-1; 7 bases agree with TRBD2. The CDR3 spans 16 residues. Per germline, CDR1 ENHRY and CDR2 SYGVKD. J was trimmed by 7 bases and V by 2 bases; bases with no gene match: 11. CDR3 DNA: TGTGCCATCAGTGAGGCTGAGGGAGGGCCTCAAAATGAGCAGTTCTTC. Translation gives CAISEAEGGPQNEQFF.

The J gene is TRBJ2-5, the V gene TRBV30; tentative D call: TRBD2 (7 bases). The CDR3 consists of 13 residues. The V end lost 3 bases, the J end lost 5 bases, and 13 bases lay between the germline ends. Germline CDR1 reads GTSNPN; CDR2 reads SVGIG (reference sequence). CDR3 region: CAWRWGGTETQYF. In DNA, the CDR3 is TGTGCCTGGAGGTGGGGGGGCACGGAGACCCAGTACTTC.

The chain links TRBV5-6 to TRBJ2-1; 11 bases agree with TRBD2. Germline CDR1 is SGHDT and CDR2 is YYEEEE. CDR3 length equals 17 residues. After removal of 2 bases from V and 0 bases from J, the junction contained 4 bases not matched to a gene. The CDR3 DNA reads as TGTGCCAGCAGCTTAGGTACTAGCGGGAGCTCCTACAATGAGCAGTTCTTC. Translation: CASSLGTSGSSYNEQFF. The whole variable domain, filled in from reference TRBV5-6 and TRBJ2-1, reads DAGVTQSPTHLIKTRGQQVTLRCSPKSGHDTVSWYQQALGQGPQFIFQYYEEEERQRGNFPDRFSGHQFPNYSSELNVNALLLGDSALYLCASSLGTSGSSYNEQFFGPGTRLTVL.

This chain connects TRBV19 to TRBJ1-1; 7 positions match TRBD1. Losses at the gene ends were 6 bases for V and 1 base for J; bases not matched to a gene: 2. Germline V gene sequence: CDR1 LNHDA, CDR2 SQIVND (reference sequence). CDR3 size: 13 residues. The CDR3 sequence: CASRGDRNTEAFF. DNA of the CDR3: TGTGCCAGTAGGGGGGACAGGAACACTGAAGCTTTCTTT.

This chain joins TRBV19 and TRBJ1-1, with D maybe TRBD1 (5 bases). Germline V gene data show CDR1 as LNHDA and CDR2 as SQIVND (reference sequence). The CDR3 spans 14 residues. The V end was cut by 2 bases, the J end by 4 bases, with 11 bases between. CDR3 in DNA: TGTGCCAGTAGTATAAGGGGTGTCGGCACTGAAGCTTTCTTT. Residues: CASSIRGVGTEAFF.

This clone was seen more than once but under ten times. The gene calls are TRBV6-5 and TRBJ2-7; TRBD2 aligns across 8 bases. After removal of 6 bases from V and 4 bases from J, the junction contained 8 bases not matched to a gene. The germline CDR1 and CDR2 sequences are MNHEY and SVGAGI. The CDR3 runs 14 residues. The CDR3 here is CASSRTSPRYEQYF. The DNA for the CDR3 is TGTGCCAGCAGCCGGACTAGCCCCCGATACGAGCAGTACTTC.

This clone was recorded once. The rearrangement joins TRBV5-1 to TRBJ1-2; TRBD1 matches 7 bases. V lost 0 bases, J lost 5 bases, and 1 base stayed unmatched. Germline V gene sequence: CDR1 SGHRS, CDR2 YFSETQ. This CDR3 contains 13 residues. CDR3 nucleotides: TGCGCCAGCAGCTTGGGGGGACAGTATGGCTACACCTTC. It specifies CASSLGGQYGYTF.

The CDR3 DNA reads TGCGCCAGCAGCTCAAGACAGGGGGCTGGCACAGATACGCAGTATTTT. Protein product: CASSSRQGAGTDTQYF. This chain links TRBV5-1 with TRBJ2-3; 10 bases fit TRBD1. V shed 3 bases, J shed 1 base, and the junction held 5 bases outside the gene matches. The germline CDR1 and CDR2 sequences are SGHRS and YFSETQ. This CDR3 is built from 16 residues.

The chain uses TRBV25-1 and TRBJ1-1; possible D gene TRBD1, 6 bases. The CDR3 length is 15 residues. The V and J ends lost 2 bases and 7 bases respectively, with 17 bases between them. The germline gives CDR1 MGHDK, CDR2 SYGVNS. The CDR3 spells CASSEGQKILDEAFF. The CDR3 nucleotides are TGTGCCAGCAGTGAAGGACAGAAGATCTTAGATGAAGCTTTCTTT.

For the CDR3, the DNA is TGTGCCAGCAGTGAAGCGGACAGGAACACTGAAGCTTTCTTT. Protein product: CASSEADRNTEAFF. The chain has TRBV2 and TRBJ1-1, with D possibly matching TRBD1 (6 bases). V lost 0 bases and J lost 1, with 6 bases in between. The CDR3 covers 14 residues. Germline CDR1 reads SNHLY; CDR2 reads FYNNEI.

The chain employs TRBV28 and TRBJ2-3; no reliable D call. Germline CDR1 reads MDHEN; CDR2 reads SYDVKM. The CDR3 runs 12 residues. The V gene lost 4 bases and the J gene lost 5 bases, with 7 bases spanning the gap. In DNA, the CDR3 is TGTGCCAGCAGTTGGAGCCAAGATACGCAGTATTTT. It is translated as CASSWSQDTQYF.

The count of this clone is one. V is TRBV6-5 and J is TRBJ1-1; no reliable D call. Trimming took 4 bases from V and 4 from J, leaving 13 bases between them. The CDR3 covers 14 residues. Germline V gives CDR1 MNHEY, CDR2 SVGAGI. The CDR3 is CASSSTAGSTEAFF. CDR3 DNA: TGTGCCAGCAGTTCCACGGCGGGGAGCACTGAAGCTTTCTTT.

This chain joins TRBV5-8 and TRBJ1-5, with 7 bases matching TRBD1. The CDR3 totals 16 residues. With V trimmed by 0 bases and J by 7 bases, 10 bases remained unmatched. CDR1 SGHTS and CDR2 YDEGEE come from the germline V gene. The CDR3 region has the DNA TGTGCCAGCAGCTTGGTCGGGACAGAGATGAGCCAGCCCCAGCATTTT. Protein product: CASSLVGTEMSQPQHF.

This sequence joins TRBV12-1 and TRBJ2-1; the DNA was not used to check the table's D call, TRBD2. TRBV12-1 is classified as a pseudogene. The CDR3 totals 14 residues. CDR3 protein: CASRLAGGPNEQFF. DNA of the CDR3: TGTGCCAGCAGGCTAGCGGGAGGGCCAAATGAGCAGTTCTTC.

The V gene is TRBV27, the J gene TRBJ2-7; TRBD2 is a possible D gene (5 bases). V was clipped by 3 bases and J by 2 bases, with 14 bases between them. Germline V gene data show CDR1 as MNHEY and CDR2 as SMNVEV (reference sequence). The CDR3 extends over 15 amino acids. CDR3 in DNA: TGTGCCAGCAGTTTTACCGGGATGGTTCCCTACGAGCAGTACTTC. Amino acids: CASSFTGMVPYEQYF.

The V gene is TRBV9, the J gene TRBJ1-5; tentative D call: TRBD1 (6 bases). Per the germline V gene, CDR1 is SGDLS and CDR2 is YYNGEE. The V end was cut by 2 bases, the J end by 9 bases, with 18 bases between. The CDR3 is 15 amino acids. The CDR3 spells CASSVSPGEQSPQHF. The CDR3 bases are TGTGCCAGCAGCGTGTCCCCAGGGGAACAATCGCCCCAGCATTTT.

The DNA for the CDR3 is TGTGCCAGCAGTTACCTGGGACAGGGCTACGAGCAGTACTTC. The encoded protein is CASSYLGQGYEQYF. This sequence joins TRBV6-5 and TRBJ2-7, with 9 positions matching TRBD1. V lost 2 bases and J lost 3; bases outside the gene matches: 2. The CDR3 contains 14 residues. CDR1 MNHEY and CDR2 SVGAGI come from the germline V gene.

The rearrangement joins TRBV30 to TRBJ1-3; D not certain. The V gene's germline CDR1 is GTSNPN and CDR2 SVGIG (reference sequence). The CDR3 totals 17 residues. V lost 7 bases, J lost 2 bases, and 24 bases lay in between. CDR3: CASGWTGTHRPGNTIYF. The CDR3 nucleotides are TGTGCCTCGGGTTGGACGGGAACCCATCGGCCTGGAAACACCATATATTTT.

The chain uses TRBV6-1 and TRBJ1-4; a weak D match, TRBD1 (6 bases). This CDR3 has 15 residues. The germline V and J ends were trimmed by 3 bases and 8 bases, with 16 bases remaining between them. Germline V lookup: CDR1 MNHNS, CDR2 SASEGT. Here the CDR3 reads CASSDDGQGYEKLFF. CDR3 bases: TGTGCCAGCAGTGATGATGGGCAGGGGTACGAAAAACTGTTTTTT.

The sample holds one count of this clone. V gene TRBV5-6 combines with J gene TRBJ2-1; tentative D call: TRBD2 (6 bases). CDR1 and CDR2 (germline): SGHDT, YYEEEE. The CDR3 spans 17 residues. The V end was cut by 0 bases, the J end by 0 bases, with 13 bases between. The CDR3 protein is CASSLAGGTGSYNEQFF. DNA for the CDR3: TGTGCCAGCAGCTTGGCTGGGGGGACGGGCTCCTACAATGAGCAGTTCTTC.

The genes are TRBV6-5 and TRBJ2-1; the match to TRBD2 covers 7 bases. The ends lost 0 bases at V and 7 bases at J; junction bases unmatched: 6. The CDR3 sequence is 15 residues long. Germline loops: CDR1 MNHEY, CDR2 SVGAGI. In DNA form, the CDR3 reads TGTGCCAGCAGTTACTCCGGGGGAGGGCCGAATGAGCAGTTCTTC. Translation: CASSYSGGGPNEQFF.